These 28 T cell receptor beta chains share one sample of origin, sequenced in a study of OX40 agonist ivuxolimab in advanced cancers. Some clones are missing from TCRdb's copy, which holds only in-frame ones; the method was immunoSEQ multiplex PCR. Of just over 70,000 clones listed, roughly 84% are singletons. Sample: CD4+ or CD8+ T cells sorted from blood, taken in a trial of the OX40 agonist ivuxolimab. These TCRs come from an adult with an advanced solid tumor such as melanoma, head and neck, liver or kidney cancer.

The gene calls are TRBV25-1 and TRBJ2-2; D ambiguous. The CDR3 has 15 amino acids. CDR1 MGHDK and CDR2 SYGVNS come from the germline V gene. V was cut by 5 bases and J by 2 bases, with 12 bases left in between. Written as DNA, the CDR3 is TGTGCCAGCAGTCTCCCGACTGGAAACACCGGGGAGCTGTTTTTT. Amino acids: CASSLPTGNTGELFF. Full variable domain (outside the CDR3, taken from reference TRBV25-1 and TRBJ2-2): EADIYQTPRYLVIGTGKKITLECSQTMGHDKMYWYQQDPGMELHLIHYSYGVNSTEKGDLSSESTVSRIRTEHFPLTLESARPSHTSQYLCASSLPTGNTGELFFGEGSRLTVL.

This clone was observed a few times. The chain is built from TRBV19 and TRBJ1-2; no firm D call. The CDR3 is made up of 13 amino acids. The germline gives CDR1 LNHDA, CDR2 SQIVND (reference sequence). Trimming stripped 3 bases from V and 2 bases from J, with 7 bases between. In nucleotides, the CDR3 is TGTGCCAGTAGTATCGCCAGCAACTATGGCTACACCTTC. Translation gives CASSIASNYGYTF.

J is TRBJ2-1 and V is TRBV7-6; TRBD2 aligns across 11 bases. Looked up from germline, CDR1 is SGHVS and CDR2 is FNYEAQ. The length of the CDR3 is 15 residues. Germline trimming cut 5 bases from V and 4 bases from J; bases unmatched to any gene: 4. The CDR3 reads CASSPGLAVYNEQFF. In DNA form, the CDR3 reads TGTGCCAGCAGCCCGGGACTAGCGGTGTACAATGAGCAGTTCTTC. Drawing the rest from reference TRBV7-6 and TRBJ2-1, the complete variable domain is GAGVSQSPRYKVTKRGQDVALRCDPISGHVSLYWYRQALGQGPEFLTYFNYEAQQDKSGLPNDRFSAERPEGSISTLTIQRTEQRDSAMYRCASSPGLAVYNEQFFGPGTRLTVL.

This chain links TRBV9 with TRBJ1-4, with TRBD1 matching over 9 bases. The J segment lost 7 bases and the V segment lost 2 bases, leaving 6 bases of the junction unmatched. The germline CDR1 and CDR2 sequences are SGDLS and YYNGEE. This CDR3 is built from 15 residues. The CDR3 protein is CASSVLTGGGEKLFF. As DNA, the CDR3 is TGTGCCAGCAGCGTTTTAACAGGGGGCGGTGAAAAACTGTTTTTT.

The chain carries TRBV5-8 and TRBJ1-2; a weak D match, TRBD1 (6 bases). V dropped 0 bases and J dropped 5 bases, with 14 bases sitting between them. Per the germline V gene, CDR1 is SGHTS and CDR2 is YDEGEE. The CDR3 sequence is 15 residues long. CDR3 nucleotide sequence: TGTGCCAGCAGCTTGGGGTACAGGGCTCTATATGGCTACACCTTC. Amino acid sequence: CASSLGYRALYGYTF.

The J gene is TRBJ1-2, the V gene TRBV4-1; tentatively, D is TRBD1 (5 bases). The CDR3 runs 15 residues. Trimming took off 0 bases at V and 8 bases at J, with 16 bases between the two ends. CDR1 MGHRA and CDR2 YSYEKL come from the germline V gene. The CDR3 DNA reads as TGCGCCAGCAGCCAAGATCTGAGGCAGGGTGGGGGCTACACCTTC. Its translation is CASSQDLRQGGGYTF.

This sequence joins TRBV5-4 and TRBJ2-5, with 10 positions matching TRBD1. The CDR3 is made up of 15 amino acids. Trimming at V came to 5 bases and at J to 4 bases, leaving 8 bases not matched to a gene. Germline lookup yields CDR1 SGHNT and CDR2 YYREEE (reference sequence). The CDR3 region is CASRNRTGGGETQYF. The CDR3 DNA sequence: TGTGCCAGCAGGAACCGGACAGGGGGGGGAGAGACCCAGTACTTC.

This clone was seen only a few times. This sequence joins TRBV19 and TRBJ1-3; weak D call: TRBD1 (5 bases). The CDR3 is 15 amino acids. V shed 8 bases and J shed 0 bases, with 14 bases lying between them. Germline V CDR1 and CDR2: LNHDA, SQIVND (reference sequence). The CDR3 loop reads CASPRGEDSGNTIYF. CDR3 coding DNA: TGTGCCAGTCCTCGAGGGGAAGACTCTGGAAACACCATATATTTT.

V is TRBV19 and J is TRBJ2-3; D gene ambiguous. The V gene's germline CDR1 is LNHDA and CDR2 SQIVND (reference sequence). Trimming stripped 2 bases from V and 0 bases from J, with 6 bases between. The CDR3 runs 14 residues. The CDR3 coding sequence is TGTGCCAGTAGTATACAGCCAAGCACAGATACGCAGTATTTT. Residues: CASSIQPSTDTQYF.

The chain is built from TRBV19 and TRBJ2-7; 11 positions agree with TRBD1. The V gene's germline CDR1 is LNHDA and CDR2 SQIVND (reference sequence). Trimming removed 6 bases from V and 5 bases from J; junction bases left unmatched: 3. This CDR3 has 13 amino acids. CDR3 residues: CASRGQGANEQYF. The CDR3 DNA follows: TGTGCCAGTAGAGGACAGGGGGCTAACGAGCAGTACTTC.

This rearrangement joins TRBV6-5 to TRBJ2-1, with D possibly being TRBD1 or TRBD2 (5 bases each). The germline V gene has CDR1 MNHEY and CDR2 SVGAGI. The CDR3 spans 16 residues. Trimming removed 0 bases from V and 1 base from J, with 10 bases in between. CDR3 loop: CASSYSGTGSYNEQFF. CDR3 nucleotide sequence: TGTGCCAGCAGTTACTCGGGGACGGGGTCCTACAATGAGCAGTTCTTC.

J is TRBJ2-7 and V is TRBV7-2; 9 positions match TRBD1. This CDR3 contains 16 residues. V was clipped by 5 bases and J by 4 bases; unmatched bases: 12. CDR1 and CDR2 (germline): SGHTA, FQGNSA. In nucleotides, the CDR3 is TGTGCCAGCAGCCCCCGGGGCGGGACAGGGCCGTACGAGCAGTACTTC. Protein product: CASSPRGGTGPYEQYF.

The chain has TRBV5-6 and TRBJ2-3, with 9 bases aligning to TRBD1. The CDR3 loop spans 15 amino acids. After removal of 3 bases from V and 1 base from J, the junction contained 3 bases not matched to a gene. Germline CDR1 reads SGHDT; CDR2 reads YYEEEE. Written as DNA, the CDR3 is TGTGCCAGCAGCTCGAGGGACAGGGGCACAGATACGCAGTATTTT. Protein: CASSSRDRGTDTQYF.

The rearrangement joins TRBV7-9 to TRBJ1-5; D not resolved. CDR3 size: 15 residues. Trimming took off 4 bases at V and 0 bases at J, with 10 bases between the two ends. The germline V gene has CDR1 SEHNR and CDR2 FQNEAQ (reference sequence). CDR3 in amino acids: CASSSGIYSNQPQHF. CDR3 nucleotide sequence: TGTGCCAGCAGCTCCGGGATTTATAGCAATCAGCCCCAGCATTTT.

The V call is TRBV11-3, the J call TRBJ2-3; possibly TRBD2 for D (5 bases). The germline V gene encodes CDR1 SGHNT and CDR2 YENEEA. Trimming shortened V by 5 bases and J by 4 bases, and 13 bases separated the two germline ends. The CDR3 is 14 amino acids. The CDR3 protein is CASSLPGFPDTQYF. In nucleotides, the CDR3 is TGTGCCAGCAGCCTCCCGGGATTTCCAGATACGCAGTATTTT.

The chain links TRBV2 to TRBJ1-5; the D gene is possibly TRBD1 (5 bases). The germline V and J ends were trimmed by 4 bases and 3 bases, with 7 bases remaining between them. The V gene's germline CDR1 is SNHLY and CDR2 FYNNEI. The CDR3 has 13 residues. CDR3 in DNA: TGTGCCAGCAGTGGACAGCCCAATCAGCCCCAGCATTTT. Translating gives CASSGQPNQPQHF. Drawing the rest from reference TRBV2 and TRBJ1-5, the complete variable domain is EPEVTQTPSHQVTQMGQEVILRCVPISNHLYFYWYRQILGQKVEFLVSFYNNEISEKSEIFDDQFSVERPDGSNFTLKIRSTKLEDSAMYFCASSGQPNQPQHFGDGTRLSIL.

This clone was observed once. The V gene is TRBV7-3, the J gene TRBJ1-1, with D maybe TRBD1 (5 bases). The germline V gene encodes CDR1 SGHTA and CDR2 FQGTGA. V shed 5 bases and J shed 8 bases, with 21 bases lying between them. The CDR3 runs 15 residues. CDR3 sequence reads: CASSPGVRREGEAFF. In DNA, the CDR3 is TGTGCCAGCAGCCCCGGAGTGAGGCGGGAGGGGGAAGCTTTCTTT.

This clone has a single count. The rearrangement joins TRBV27 to TRBJ1-6; no clear D gene. The CDR3 sequence is 15 residues long. V was pared by 0 bases and J by 8 bases, with 11 bases between. The germline V gene has CDR1 MNHEY and CDR2 SMNVEV (reference sequence). DNA for the CDR3: TGTGCCAGCAGTTTATCGAGGGAGGGTTATTCACCCCTCCACTTT. It encodes CASSLSREGYSPLHF.

This clone was seen a handful of times. This chain links TRBV6-1 with TRBJ2-1, with D unclear. The CDR3 runs to 11 residues. Germline V lookup: CDR1 MNHNS, CDR2 SASEGT. The V gene lost 7 bases and the J gene lost 7 bases, with 8 bases spanning the gap. CDR3 nucleotides: TGTGCCAGCACCGACTGGAATGAGCAGTTCTTC. This encodes CASTDWNEQFF.

The chain links TRBV28 to TRBJ2-1; the match to TRBD1 covers 9 bases. This CDR3 is 14 amino acids long. The junction had 6 bases not matched to a gene; V was cut back by 10 bases and J by 2 bases. Per germline, CDR1 MDHEN and CDR2 SYDVKM. CDR3 residues: CATSGTGTYNEQFF. The CDR3, as DNA: TGTGCCACCTCCGGGACAGGGACCTACAATGAGCAGTTCTTC.

The J gene is TRBJ1-5, the V gene TRBV15; D unclear. CDR1 LNHNV and CDR2 YYDKDF come from the germline V gene (reference sequence). This CDR3 is built from 15 residues. V was cut by 0 bases and J by 4 bases, with 10 bases left in between. The CDR3 is CATSRDRALNQPQHF. CDR3 sequence (DNA): TGTGCCACCAGCAGAGATCGGGCCCTTAATCAGCCCCAGCATTTT.

This sequence joins TRBV29-1 and TRBJ2-1; 14 nucleotides match TRBD2. The CDR3 spans 14 residues. Trimming took 7 bases from V and 9 from J; bases not matched to a gene: 8. Germline V gene lookup returns CDR1 SQVTM and CDR2 ANQGSEA. Written as DNA, the CDR3 is TGCAGCGCCGGGACTAGCGGGAGTATGGGTGAGCAGTTCTTC. It codes for CSAGTSGSMGEQFF.

J is TRBJ1-3 and V is TRBV6-5; TRBD1 might be the D (5 bases). Germline CDR1 and CDR2: MNHEY and SVGAGI. The CDR3 is 15 amino acids. Trimming cost V 6 bases and J 0 bases, with 12 bases left between them. This CDR3 is CASRTDSSSGNTIYF. CDR3 DNA: TGTGCCAGCAGAACCGACAGCAGCTCTGGAAACACCATATATTTT.

The rearrangement joins TRBV28 to TRBJ2-6, with TRBD1 matching over 12 bases. Germline trimming cut 7 bases from V and 1 base from J; bases unmatched to any gene: 8. Germline CDR1 and CDR2: MDHEN and SYDVKM. The CDR3 is made up of 18 amino acids. CDR3 nucleotides: TGTGCCAGCACCCCGGGACAGGGGGCCAAATCTGGGGCCAACGTCCTGACTTTC. Its protein is CASTPGQGAKSGANVLTF. The full variable domain, completed using reference TRBV28 and TRBJ2-6, is DVKVTQSSRYLVKRTGEKVFLECVQDMDHENMFWYRQDPGLGLRLIYFSYDVKMKEKGDIPEGYSVSREKKERFSLILESASTNQTSMYLCASTPGQGAKSGANVLTFGAGSRLTVL.

J is TRBJ1-3 and V is TRBV11-2, with a possible D match to TRBD1 (5 bases). From germline, CDR1 is SGHAT and CDR2 FQNNGV. V was clipped by 5 bases and J by 10 bases, with 9 bases between them. This CDR3 contains 11 residues. The CDR3 loop is CASSQDTTIYF. In DNA form, the CDR3 reads TGTGCCAGCAGCCAGGACACGACCATATATTTT.

The CDR3 DNA reads TGTGCCAGCAGTGACAGTTTGAACACTGAAGCTTTCTTT. It yields the protein CASSDSLNTEAFF. This chain joins TRBV6-4 and TRBJ1-1; D remains ambiguous. CDR1 and CDR2 (germline): MRHNA, SNTAGT. CDR3 length equals 13 residues. Trimming left V 2 bases short and J 0 bases short, with 4 bases between.

The chain has TRBV29-1 and TRBJ2-5, with TRBD1 matching 9 bases. CDR1 is SQVTM and CDR2 is ANQGSEA in the germline V gene. V lost 7 bases to trimming and J lost 4 bases; unmatched junction nucleotides: 7. This CDR3 contains 13 residues. DNA of the CDR3: TGCAGCGGCAGGGACAGGGTCGTAGAGACCCAGTACTTC. Translating gives CSGRDRVVETQYF.

The rearrangement joins TRBV28 to TRBJ1-2; D is unresolved. Germline CDR1 is MDHEN and CDR2 is SYDVKM. V was clipped by 5 bases and J by 2 bases, with 6 bases between them. The CDR3 is 12 amino acids. CDR3 bases: TGTGCCAGCAGTACATTGAACTATGGCTACACCTTC. Its translation is CASSTLNYGYTF.